The sequence of this T cell receptor beta chain was determined in a study of response to subunit inactivated influenza vaccine. CDR1 SGHRS and CDR2 YFSETQ come from the germline V gene. The CDR3 contains 16 residues. The V segment lost 4 bases and the J segment 5 bases; nucleotides outside the gene matches: 10. TCRdb re-called the RT-PCR reads with MiXCR, one entry per CDR3 protein. This sample has about 540,000 distinct CDR3 sequences, with around 25% found just once. This clonotype came up a few times. The same data also contributed to another study, on T cells expressing NK-cell markers. From that study: Libraries used 5'RACE template switching adding universal primer site and UMIs. The study sequenced eight donors, seven HCMV-seropositive and one seronegative.

The specimen comprised CD4+ T cells sorted from PBMCs, sampled 12 days after vaccination. J is TRBJ2-2 and V is TRBV5-1; 8 positions match TRBD1. This sequence originates from a man over 45 who received an inactivated influenza vaccine. The CDR3 spells CASSPWAGGGTGELFF. The DNA of the CDR3 is TGCGCCAGCAGCCCCTGGGCAGGGGGCGGTACCGGGGAGCTGTTTTTT.